Below are 29 T cell receptor beta chains sequenced from a single sample in a study of cytomegalovirus exposure and HLA in healthy donors. A multiplex PCR was run with 60 Vbeta primers and 13 Jbeta primers. Here immunoSEQ multiplex PCR was the method, and the copy in TCRdb shows in-frame clones only, minus some. Here the sample spans some 200,000 clones, approximately 80% being singletons. Sequencing was done on a sample of PBMCs. The receptors stem from a boy younger than 10 in good health and CMV-seronegative.

The chain is built from TRBV5-6 and TRBJ2-2; D unclear. The germline V gene has CDR1 SGHDT and CDR2 YYEEEE. The CDR3 extends over 14 amino acids. V lost 0 bases and J lost 1, with 4 bases in between. In DNA form, the CDR3 reads TGTGCCAGCAGCTTGGGACAGAACACCGGGGAGCTGTTTTTT. Translation: CASSLGQNTGELFF. The full variable domain, in which reference TRBV5-6 and TRBJ2-2 provide the parts outside the CDR3, is DAGVTQSPTHLIKTRGQQVTLRCSPKSGHDTVSWYQQALGQGPQFIFQYYEEEERQRGNFPDRFSGHQFPNYSSELNVNALLLGDSALYLCASSLGQNTGELFFGEGSRLTVL.

The chain employs TRBV9 and TRBJ2-5; TRBD2 matches 10 bases. The CDR3 contains 16 residues. Germline loops: CDR1 SGDLS, CDR2 YYNGEE. After removal of 0 bases from V and 5 bases from J, the junction contained 7 bases not matched to a gene. This chain's CDR3 is CASSVGPAGGRETQYF. The DNA of the CDR3 is TGTGCCAGCAGCGTAGGACCAGCGGGGGGGCGGGAGACCCAGTACTTC.

The chain combines TRBV5-1 with TRBJ1-6, with TRBD1 identical over 7 bases. J was trimmed by 2 bases and V by 4 bases; bases with no gene match: 3. This CDR3 is built from 15 residues. Germline V CDR1 and CDR2: SGHRS, YFSETQ. The CDR3 sequence: CASSPGGTYNSPLHF. DNA for the CDR3: TGCGCCAGCAGCCCAGGGGGGACCTATAATTCACCCCTCCACTTT.

This clone was found once. The chain employs TRBV27 and TRBJ2-7; D is unresolved. The CDR3 has 12 residues. Trimming removed 3 bases at V and 3 bases at J, with 6 bases between. In germline, CDR1 is MNHEY, CDR2 SMNVEV (reference sequence). The CDR3 loop is CASSFAGYEQYF. CDR3 nucleotides: TGTGCCAGCAGTTTCGCCGGCTACGAGCAGTACTTC.

The CDR3 region has the DNA TGTGCCAGCAGTTTTAGCGGACTAGCGGACACCGGGGAGCTGTTTTTT. It specifies CASSFSGLADTGELFF. The genes are TRBV27 and TRBJ2-2; 10 bases fit TRBD2. The CDR3 covers 16 residues. The germline gives CDR1 MNHEY, CDR2 SMNVEV (reference sequence). V trimming: 3 bases; J trimming: 3 bases; junction bases outside the gene matches: 4.

The chain links TRBV20-1 to TRBJ2-5; D not certain. Per germline, CDR1 DFQATT and CDR2 SNEGSKA (reference sequence). V was cut by 5 bases and J by 4 bases, with 8 bases left in between. CDR3 length: 11 residues. The CDR3 DNA reads TGCAGTGCTTTGAGAGGAGAGACCCAGTACTTC. This codes for CSALRGETQYF.

The chain couples TRBV9 to TRBJ2-3, with 10 bases aligning to TRBD2. CDR3 length equals 14 residues. With 8 bases clipped from V and 4 bases from J, the junction kept 7 bases outside the gene matches. Germline V lookup: CDR1 SGDLS, CDR2 YYNGEE. CDR3 loop: CASGQRGGSDTQYF. The CDR3 coding sequence is TGTGCCAGTGGCCAGCGGGGGGGATCAGATACGCAGTATTTT.

This chain connects TRBV27 to TRBJ1-2, with TRBD1 matching over 9 bases. V gave up 0 bases and J gave up 5 bases; unmatched junction bases: 4. The CDR3 sequence is 15 residues long. Per the germline V gene, CDR1 is MNHEY and CDR2 is SMNVEV (reference sequence). CDR3 region: CASSLSTGGRYGYTF. CDR3 DNA sequence: TGTGCCAGCAGTTTATCAACAGGGGGCCGGTATGGCTACACCTTC.

CDR3 nucleotide sequence: TGTGCCAGCAGCGTACTAGGACTAGCGGGGGGTGAGCAGTTCTTC. Its protein is CASSVLGLAGGEQFF. V usage is TRBV9 and J usage is TRBJ2-1; 14 bases agree with TRBD2. The ends lost 1 base at V and 9 bases at J; junction bases unmatched: 3. The CDR3 consists of 15 residues. Germline assignment: CDR1 SGDLS and CDR2 YYNGEE.

The CDR3 sequence: CASSRLGLAGFSYNEQFF. The CDR3 nucleotides read TGCGCCAGCAGCCGATTGGGACTAGCGGGCTTTTCCTACAATGAGCAGTTCTTC. V and J are TRBV5-1 and TRBJ2-1; the match to TRBD2 covers 12 bases. The CDR3 runs to 18 residues. CDR1 SGHRS and CDR2 YFSETQ come from the germline V gene. The V segment lost 4 bases and the J segment 1 base; nucleotides outside the gene matches: 9.

The genes are TRBV7-2 and TRBJ2-6; 10 nucleotides line up with TRBD1. Germline assignment: CDR1 SGHTA and CDR2 FQGNSA. V lost 5 bases and J lost 1; bases outside the gene matches: 11. This CDR3 is built from 19 residues. The CDR3 is CASSPRTGGLTSGANVLTF. As DNA, the CDR3 is TGTGCCAGCAGCCCCCGGACAGGGGGTTTGACGTCTGGGGCCAACGTCCTGACTTTC.

The DNA for the CDR3 is TGTGCCAGCAGCCCCCGAGACAGGGAGATCCCGTCCGAGCAGTACTTC. This translates into CASSPRDREIPSEQYF. This chain links TRBV9 with TRBJ2-7; 7 bases are shared with TRBD1. This CDR3 spans 16 amino acids. Germline CDR1 SGDLS, CDR2 YYNGEE. The junction had 16 bases not matched to a gene; V was cut back by 4 bases and J by 6 bases.

V is TRBV29-1 and J is TRBJ2-7; 9 nucleotides match TRBD1. CDR3 size: 15 residues. Germline loops: CDR1 SQVTM, CDR2 ANQGSEA. V was clipped by 3 bases and J by 3 bases; unmatched bases: 9. CDR3 sequence reads: CSVDVTGTGFYEQYF. CDR3 sequence (DNA): TGCAGCGTTGACGTTACCGGGACAGGGTTCTACGAGCAGTACTTC.

This rearrangement joins TRBV7-9 to TRBJ2-3; no clear D. Germline-derived CDR1 and CDR2 are SEHNR and FQNEAQ (reference sequence). Trimming took off 1 base at V and 6 bases at J, with 5 bases between the two ends. The length of the CDR3 is 12 residues. This chain's CDR3 is CASSLEADTQYF. In nucleotides, the CDR3 is TGTGCCAGCAGCTTAGAAGCGGATACGCAGTATTTT. The entire variable domain, with the rest obtained from reference TRBV7-9 and TRBJ2-3, is as follows: DTGVSQNPRHKITKRGQNVTFRCDPISEHNRLYWYRQTLGQGPEFLTYFQNEAQLEKSRLLSDRFSAERPKGSFSTLEIQRTEQGDSAMYLCASSLEADTQYFGPGTRLTVL.

The chain joins TRBV6-1 to TRBJ1-5; 9 bases fit TRBD1. Looked up from germline, CDR1 is MNHNS and CDR2 is SASEGT. J lost 7 bases, V lost 2 bases, and 6 bases had no gene match. CDR3 length: 15 amino acids. CDR3 sequence: CASSESEDRGQPQHF. The DNA of the CDR3 is TGTGCCAGCAGTGAAAGTGAGGACAGGGGCCAGCCCCAGCATTTT.

The chain is built from TRBV18 and TRBJ2-3, with TRBD2 matching 9 bases. Germline lookup yields CDR1 KGHSH and CDR2 LQKENI. This CDR3 contains 20 residues. Unmatched junction bases numbered 24, after V lost 3 bases and J lost 8 bases. CDR3 loop: CASSPYPHRLSGGELRTQYF. CDR3 nucleotide sequence: TGTGCCAGCTCACCGTACCCGCACCGACTTAGCGGGGGTGAGCTTCGTACGCAGTATTTT.

This clone has only a few counts. The V call is TRBV7-2, the J call TRBJ1-1; 9 positions agree with TRBD1. This CDR3 has 15 residues. In germline, CDR1 is SGHTA, CDR2 FQGNSA. V shed 2 bases, J shed 4 bases, and the junction held 5 bases outside the gene matches. The DNA of the CDR3 is TGTGCCAGCAGCTTAATCGGGACAGGGTTCACTGAAGCTTTCTTT. It yields the protein CASSLIGTGFTEAFF. Full variable domain (missing parts from reference TRBV7-2 and TRBJ1-1): GAGVSQSPSNKVTEKGKDVELRCDPISGHTALYWYRQSLGQGLEFLIYFQGNSAPDKSGLPSDRFSAERTGGSVSTLTIQRTQQEDSAVYLCASSLIGTGFTEAFFGQGTRLTVV.

This sequence joins TRBV6-5 and TRBJ1-2; unclear D gene. CDR1 is MNHEY and CDR2 is SVGAGI in the germline V gene. Trimming cost V 5 bases and J 8 bases, with 15 bases left between them. This CDR3 is built from 13 residues. CDR3 loop: CASSPGGVGGYTF. The CDR3 coding sequence is TGTGCCAGCAGTCCGGGCGGGGTTGGGGGCTACACCTTC.

This chain links TRBV4-3 with TRBJ2-3, with 12 bases fitting TRBD2. Germline V gives CDR1 LGHNA, CDR2 YSLEER. This CDR3 is 15 amino acids long. V shed 2 bases and J 8 bases; nucleotides not matched to a gene: 5. CDR3 region: CASSQLAGGRSTQYF. CDR3 bases: TGCGCCAGCAGCCAACTAGCGGGGGGGCGTTCTACGCAGTATTTT.

The chain has TRBV5-5 and TRBJ1-2, with TRBD1 identical over 11 bases. The V segment lost 2 bases and the J segment 4 bases; nucleotides outside the gene matches: 4. The CDR3 has 15 residues. Germline-derived CDR1 and CDR2 are SGHKS and YYEKEE (reference sequence). The CDR3 nucleotides are TGTGCCAGCAGCTTAGGGACAGGGGGGGGCTATGGCTACACCTTC. Translation: CASSLGTGGGYGYTF.

The chain has TRBV6-5 and TRBJ2-1, with 7 bases aligning to TRBD2. J gave up 7 bases and V 2 bases, and 2 bases lay outside the gene matches. There are 13 residues in the CDR3. Germline lookup yields CDR1 MNHEY and CDR2 SVGAGI. CDR3 sequence: CASSYPGGNEQFF. CDR3 bases: TGTGCCAGCAGTTACCCCGGGGGGAATGAGCAGTTCTTC.

This chain connects TRBV19 to TRBJ2-1; 7 nucleotides match TRBD1. Germline CDR1 and CDR2: LNHDA and SQIVND (reference sequence). The CDR3 contains 13 residues. V trimming: 6 bases; J trimming: 7 bases; junction bases outside the gene matches: 6. CDR3 amino acids: CASSDRAENEQFF. CDR3 in DNA: TGTGCCAGTAGCGACAGGGCTGAGAATGAGCAGTTCTTC. The variable domain in full, completed from reference TRBV19 and TRBJ2-1, reads DGGITQSPKYLFRKEGQNVTLSCEQNLNHDAMYWYRQDPGQGLRLIYYSQIVNDFQKGDIAEGYSVSREKKESFPLTVTSAQKNPTAFYLCASSDRAENEQFFGPGTRLTVL.

The chain combines TRBV7-2 with TRBJ1-1; 7 nucleotides line up with TRBD1. V was pared by 6 bases and J by 5 bases, with 6 bases of the junction left unmatched. The CDR3 runs to 13 residues. From germline, CDR1 is SGHTA and CDR2 FQGNSA. The CDR3 spells CASSPDRETEAFF. The CDR3 nucleotides read TGTGCCAGCAGTCCCGACAGGGAAACTGAAGCTTTCTTT.

The chain combines TRBV4-2 with TRBJ1-3, with TRBD1 as a possible D gene (5 bases). The CDR3 extends over 18 amino acids. Per germline, CDR1 LGHNA and CDR2 YNFKEQ. With 0 bases removed from V and 4 bases from J, the gap between germline ends came to 19 bases. This CDR3 reads CASSQEPPGTPRGNTIYF. The CDR3 coding sequence is TGTGCCAGCAGCCAAGAACCCCCGGGGACTCCAAGGGGAAACACCATATATTTT.

J is TRBJ1-6 and V is TRBV5-4; 8 bases are a match to TRBD1. This CDR3 is 17 amino acids long. Unmatched junction bases numbered 12, after V lost 4 bases and J lost 6 bases. Germline values: CDR1 SGHNT, CDR2 YYREEE (reference sequence). CDR3 sequence: CASSPLTTGDFNSPLHF. The CDR3 DNA follows: TGTGCCAGCAGCCCTCTAACGACAGGGGATTTTAATTCACCCCTCCACTTT.

This clone was seen a handful of times. The V and J genes are TRBV7-8 and TRBJ2-3; D might be TRBD2 (6 bases). The V gene lost 7 bases and the J gene lost 8 bases, with 25 bases spanning the gap. Looked up from germline, CDR1 is SGHVS and CDR2 is FQNEAQ. The CDR3 contains 16 residues. The DNA of the CDR3 is TGTGCCAGCACCCGAAACCGGGACTCAATGAGCGGTACGCAGTATTTT. As protein: CASTRNRDSMSGTQYF.

The chain carries TRBV4-1 and TRBJ1-2; 9 nucleotides match TRBD1. The CDR3 consists of 16 residues. J lost 6 bases, V lost 3 bases, and 11 bases had no gene match. CDR1 is MGHRA, CDR2 YSYEKL, per germline. CDR3 amino acids: CASSHVGGQGLHGYTF. The DNA of the CDR3 is TGCGCCAGCAGCCACGTAGGAGGACAGGGGTTGCATGGCTACACCTTC.

On this clone itself: The junction differs from germline at one of its ends, possibly a read error. The same CDR3 arises from other DNA sequences in this sample as well. The V gene is TRBV4-3, the J gene TRBJ2-5, with 7 bases lining up with TRBD2. The CDR3 contains 16 residues. In germline, CDR1 is LGHNA, CDR2 YSLEER. The CDR3 DNA reads as TGCGCCAGCAGTCAAGATCCGAACGGGGGGAAAGAGACCCAGTACTTC. This gives the protein CASSQDPNGGKETQYF.

In this sample, this clone turned up once. The chain links TRBV5-1 to TRBJ2-3, with 7 nucleotides matching TRBD1. The CDR3 length is 14 residues. Germline V lookup: CDR1 SGHRS, CDR2 YFSETQ. V dropped 4 bases and J dropped 0; count of bases not matched to a gene: 2. The CDR3 DNA follows: TGCGCCAGCAGCCCGGGACAGAGCACAGATACGCAGTATTTT. As protein: CASSPGQSTDTQYF.